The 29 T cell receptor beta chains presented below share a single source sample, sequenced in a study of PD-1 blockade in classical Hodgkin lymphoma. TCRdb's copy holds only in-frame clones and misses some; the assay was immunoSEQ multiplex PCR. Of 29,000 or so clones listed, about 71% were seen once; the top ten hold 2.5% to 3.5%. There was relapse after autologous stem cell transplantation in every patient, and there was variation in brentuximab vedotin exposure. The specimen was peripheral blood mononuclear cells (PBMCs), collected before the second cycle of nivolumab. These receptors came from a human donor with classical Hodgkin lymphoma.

The CDR3 coding sequence is TGTGCCAGCAGCTTAGGCTTAAGGGGGGACAATCAGCCCCAGCATTTT. It translates to CASSLGLRGDNQPQHF. This chain uses TRBV11-2 with TRBJ1-5; D might be TRBD1 (6 bases). Germline V gene data show CDR1 as SGHAT and CDR2 as FQNNGV. The CDR3 is 16 amino acids. V was clipped by 1 base and J by 3 bases, with 13 bases between them.

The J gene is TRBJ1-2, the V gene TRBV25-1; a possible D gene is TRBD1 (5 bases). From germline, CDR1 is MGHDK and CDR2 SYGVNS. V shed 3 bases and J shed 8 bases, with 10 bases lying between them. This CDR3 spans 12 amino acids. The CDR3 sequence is CASSEGGGGYTF. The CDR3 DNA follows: TGTGCCAGCAGTGAGGGGGGTGGAGGCTACACCTTC.

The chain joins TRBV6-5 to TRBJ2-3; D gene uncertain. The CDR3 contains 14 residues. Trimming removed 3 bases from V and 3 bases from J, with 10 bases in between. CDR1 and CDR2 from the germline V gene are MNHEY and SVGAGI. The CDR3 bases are TGTGCCAGCAGTTATGGAGTTGGAACAGATACGCAGTATTTT. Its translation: CASSYGVGTDTQYF.

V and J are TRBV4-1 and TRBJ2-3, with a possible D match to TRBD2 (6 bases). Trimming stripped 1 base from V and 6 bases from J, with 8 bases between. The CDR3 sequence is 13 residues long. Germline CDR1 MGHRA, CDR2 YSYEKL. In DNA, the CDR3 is TGCGCCAGCAGCCAAGGCGGGATGGATACGCAGTATTTT. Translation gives CASSQGGMDTQYF.

The CDR3 reads CASSEERTAYEQYF. The CDR3 DNA reads as TGTGCCAGCAGTGAAGAGCGGACTGCTTACGAGCAGTACTTC. The V and J genes are TRBV6-1 and TRBJ2-7; TRBD2 might be the D (5 bases). Germline V CDR1 and CDR2: MNHNS, SASEGT. The CDR3 has 14 amino acids. The ends were cut back, 1 base at V and 4 bases at J, with 11 bases in the middle.

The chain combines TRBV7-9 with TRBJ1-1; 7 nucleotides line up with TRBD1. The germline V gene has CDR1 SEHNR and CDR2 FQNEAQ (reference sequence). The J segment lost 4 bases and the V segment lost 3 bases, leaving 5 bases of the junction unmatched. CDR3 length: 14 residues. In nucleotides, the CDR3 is TGTGCCAGCAGCTTGCTTGCAGGGGGCACTGAAGCTTTCTTT. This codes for CASSLLAGGTEAFF.

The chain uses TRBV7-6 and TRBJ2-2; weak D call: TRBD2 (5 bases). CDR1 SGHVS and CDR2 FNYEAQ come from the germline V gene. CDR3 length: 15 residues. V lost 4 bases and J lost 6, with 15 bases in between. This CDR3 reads CASSSLGVASGELFF. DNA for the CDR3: TGTGCCAGCAGCTCCCTGGGTGTAGCGTCCGGGGAGCTGTTTTTT. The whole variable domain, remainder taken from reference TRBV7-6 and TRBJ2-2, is GAGVSQSPRYKVTKRGQDVALRCDPISGHVSLYWYRQALGQGPEFLTYFNYEAQQDKSGLPNDRFSAERPEGSISTLTIQRTEQRDSAMYRCASSSLGVASGELFFGEGSRLTVL.

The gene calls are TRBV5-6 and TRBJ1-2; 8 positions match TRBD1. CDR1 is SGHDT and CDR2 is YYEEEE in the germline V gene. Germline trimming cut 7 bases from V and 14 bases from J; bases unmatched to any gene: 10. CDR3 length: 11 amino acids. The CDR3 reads CASELGQGVTF. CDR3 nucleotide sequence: TGTGCCAGCGAACTCGGACAGGGCGTGACCTTC.

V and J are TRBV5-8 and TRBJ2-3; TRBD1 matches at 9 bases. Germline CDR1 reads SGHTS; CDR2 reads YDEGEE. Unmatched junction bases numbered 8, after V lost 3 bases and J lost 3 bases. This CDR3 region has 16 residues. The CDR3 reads CASSWGQGSLTDTQYF. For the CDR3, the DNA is TGTGCCAGCAGCTGGGGACAGGGTTCTTTAACAGATACGCAGTATTTT.

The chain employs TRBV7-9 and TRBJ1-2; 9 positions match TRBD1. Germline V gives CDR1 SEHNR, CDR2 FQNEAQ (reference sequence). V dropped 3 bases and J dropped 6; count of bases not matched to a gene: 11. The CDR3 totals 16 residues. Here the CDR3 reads CASSFTTGTGLNGYTF. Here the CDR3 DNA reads TGTGCCAGCAGCTTTACCACCGGGACAGGGTTGAATGGCTACACCTTC.

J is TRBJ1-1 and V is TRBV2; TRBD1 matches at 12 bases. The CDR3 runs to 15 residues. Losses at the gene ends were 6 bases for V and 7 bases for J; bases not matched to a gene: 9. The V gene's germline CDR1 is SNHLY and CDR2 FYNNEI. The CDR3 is CASSPGTGGWGEAFF. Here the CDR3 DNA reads TGTGCCAGCAGCCCCGGGACAGGGGGCTGGGGTGAAGCTTTCTTT.

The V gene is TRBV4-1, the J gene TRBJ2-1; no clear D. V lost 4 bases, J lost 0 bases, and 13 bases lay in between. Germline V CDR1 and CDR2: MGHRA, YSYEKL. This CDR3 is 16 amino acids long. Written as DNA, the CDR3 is TGCGCCAGCAGCCCGATAGACATGATCTCCTACAATGAGCAGTTCTTC. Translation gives CASSPIDMISYNEQFF.

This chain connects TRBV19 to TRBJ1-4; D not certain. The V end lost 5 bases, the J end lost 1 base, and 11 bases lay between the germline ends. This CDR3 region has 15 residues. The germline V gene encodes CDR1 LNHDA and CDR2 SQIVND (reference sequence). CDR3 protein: CASSSIEGTNEKLFF. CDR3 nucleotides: TGTGCCAGTAGTTCTATCGAGGGAACTAATGAAAAACTGTTTTTT.

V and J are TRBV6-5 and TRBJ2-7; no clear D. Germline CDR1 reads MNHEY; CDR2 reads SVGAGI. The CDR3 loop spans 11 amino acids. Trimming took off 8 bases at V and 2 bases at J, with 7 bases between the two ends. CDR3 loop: CASGWAYEQYF. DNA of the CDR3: TGTGCCAGCGGGTGGGCCTACGAGCAGTACTTC.

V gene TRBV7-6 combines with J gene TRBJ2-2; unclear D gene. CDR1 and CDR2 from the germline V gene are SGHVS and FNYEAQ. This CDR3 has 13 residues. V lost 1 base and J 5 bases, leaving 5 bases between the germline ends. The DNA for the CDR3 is TGTGCCAGCAGCTTAGAGCTTACCGGGGAGCTGTTTTTT. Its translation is CASSLELTGELFF.

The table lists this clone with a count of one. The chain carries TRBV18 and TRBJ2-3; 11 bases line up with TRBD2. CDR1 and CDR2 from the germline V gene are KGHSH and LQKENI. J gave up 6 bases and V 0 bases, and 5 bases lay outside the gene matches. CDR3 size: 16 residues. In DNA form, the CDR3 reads TGTGCCAGCTCACCACCGGAGGCTAGCGGGGGGGATACGCAGTATTTT. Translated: CASSPPEASGGDTQYF.

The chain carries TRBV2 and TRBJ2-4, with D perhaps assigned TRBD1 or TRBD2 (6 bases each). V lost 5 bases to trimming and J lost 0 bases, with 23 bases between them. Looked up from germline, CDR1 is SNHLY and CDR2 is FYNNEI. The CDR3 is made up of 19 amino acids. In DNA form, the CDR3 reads TGTGCCAGCAGTTTTAACCCCCTCGGCGGGACACTAGCCAAAAACATTCAGTACTTC. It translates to CASSFNPLGGTLAKNIQYF.

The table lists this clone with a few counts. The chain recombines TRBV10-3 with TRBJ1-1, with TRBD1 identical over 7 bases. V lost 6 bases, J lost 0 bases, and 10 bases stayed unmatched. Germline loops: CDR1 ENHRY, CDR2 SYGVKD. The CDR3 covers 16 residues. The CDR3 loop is CAIRPSGQIMNTEAFF. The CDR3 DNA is TGTGCCATCAGGCCTTCGGGACAGATCATGAACACTGAAGCTTTCTTT.

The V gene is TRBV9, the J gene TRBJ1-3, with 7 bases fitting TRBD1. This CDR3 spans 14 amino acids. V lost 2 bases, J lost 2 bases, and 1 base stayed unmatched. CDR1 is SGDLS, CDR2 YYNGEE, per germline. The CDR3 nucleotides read TGTGCCAGCAGCGTTACAGGGGCTGGAAACACCATATATTTT. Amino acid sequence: CASSVTGAGNTIYF.

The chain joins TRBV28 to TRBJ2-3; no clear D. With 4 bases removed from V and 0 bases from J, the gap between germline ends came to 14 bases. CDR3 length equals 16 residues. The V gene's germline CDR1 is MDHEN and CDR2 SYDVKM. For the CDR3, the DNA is TGTGCCAGCAGTTCCCTTGGCGACCCGAGCACAGATACGCAGTATTTT. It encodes CASSSLGDPSTDTQYF. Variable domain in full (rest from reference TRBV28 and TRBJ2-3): DVKVTQSSRYLVKRTGEKVFLECVQDMDHENMFWYRQDPGLGLRLIYFSYDVKMKEKGDIPEGYSVSREKKERFSLILESASTNQTSMYLCASSSLGDPSTDTQYFGPGTRLTVL.

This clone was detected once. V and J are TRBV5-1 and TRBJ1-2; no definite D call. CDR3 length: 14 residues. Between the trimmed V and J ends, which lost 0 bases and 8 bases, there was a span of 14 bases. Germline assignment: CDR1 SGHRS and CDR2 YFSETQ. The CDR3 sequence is CASSLAPMEEGYTF. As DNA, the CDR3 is TGCGCCAGCAGCTTGGCCCCCATGGAGGAGGGCTACACCTTC.

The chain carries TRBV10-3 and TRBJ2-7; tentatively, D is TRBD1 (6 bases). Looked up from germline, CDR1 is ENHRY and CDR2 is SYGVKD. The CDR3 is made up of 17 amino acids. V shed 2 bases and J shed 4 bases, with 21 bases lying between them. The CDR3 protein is CAISEPETGSTKYEQYF. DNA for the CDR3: TGTGCCATCAGTGAGCCCGAAACAGGGTCTACTAAGTACGAGCAGTACTTC.

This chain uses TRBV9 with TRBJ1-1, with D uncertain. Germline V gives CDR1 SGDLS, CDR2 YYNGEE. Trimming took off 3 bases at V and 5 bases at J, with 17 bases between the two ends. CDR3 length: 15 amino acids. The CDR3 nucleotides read TGTGCCAGCAGCGCCCCAGGCGGCAGAGGAACTGAAGCTTTCTTT. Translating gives CASSAPGGRGTEAFF.

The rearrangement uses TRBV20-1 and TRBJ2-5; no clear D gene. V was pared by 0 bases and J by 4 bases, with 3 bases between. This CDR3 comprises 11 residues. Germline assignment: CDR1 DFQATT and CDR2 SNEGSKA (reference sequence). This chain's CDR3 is CSARDGETQYF. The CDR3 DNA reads TGCAGTGCTAGAGATGGAGAGACCCAGTACTTC.

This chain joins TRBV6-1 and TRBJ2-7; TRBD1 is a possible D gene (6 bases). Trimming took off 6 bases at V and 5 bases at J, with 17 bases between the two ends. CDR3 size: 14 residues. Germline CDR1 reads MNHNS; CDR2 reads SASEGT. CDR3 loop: CASRNRAGYHEQYF. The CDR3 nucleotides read TGTGCCAGCAGAAACAGGGCGGGTTACCACGAGCAGTACTTC.

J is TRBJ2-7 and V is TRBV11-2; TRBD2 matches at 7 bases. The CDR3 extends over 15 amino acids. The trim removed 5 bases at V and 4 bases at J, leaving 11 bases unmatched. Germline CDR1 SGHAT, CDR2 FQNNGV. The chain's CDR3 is CASSRSTGGLYEQYF. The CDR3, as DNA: TGTGCCAGCAGCCGCTCAACGGGGGGTCTATACGAGCAGTACTTC.

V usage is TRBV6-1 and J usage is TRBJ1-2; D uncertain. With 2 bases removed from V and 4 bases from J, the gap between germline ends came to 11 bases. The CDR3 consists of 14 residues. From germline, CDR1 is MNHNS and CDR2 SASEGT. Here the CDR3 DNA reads TGTGCCAGCAGTGAACATATAGAGCTCTATGGCTACACCTTC. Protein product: CASSEHIELYGYTF.

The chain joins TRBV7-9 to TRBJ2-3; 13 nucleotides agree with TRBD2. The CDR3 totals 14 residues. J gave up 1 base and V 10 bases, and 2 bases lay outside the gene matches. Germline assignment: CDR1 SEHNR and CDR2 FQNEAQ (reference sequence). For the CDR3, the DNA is TGTGCCACCGGACTAGCGGGGGGCACAGATACGCAGTATTTT. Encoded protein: CATGLAGGTDTQYF.

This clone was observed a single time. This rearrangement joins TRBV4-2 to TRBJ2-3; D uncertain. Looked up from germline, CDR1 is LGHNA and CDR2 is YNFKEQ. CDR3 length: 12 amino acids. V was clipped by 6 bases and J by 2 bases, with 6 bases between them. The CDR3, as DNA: TGTGCCAGCAGGGGGTACACAGATACGCAGTATTTT. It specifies CASRGYTDTQYF.